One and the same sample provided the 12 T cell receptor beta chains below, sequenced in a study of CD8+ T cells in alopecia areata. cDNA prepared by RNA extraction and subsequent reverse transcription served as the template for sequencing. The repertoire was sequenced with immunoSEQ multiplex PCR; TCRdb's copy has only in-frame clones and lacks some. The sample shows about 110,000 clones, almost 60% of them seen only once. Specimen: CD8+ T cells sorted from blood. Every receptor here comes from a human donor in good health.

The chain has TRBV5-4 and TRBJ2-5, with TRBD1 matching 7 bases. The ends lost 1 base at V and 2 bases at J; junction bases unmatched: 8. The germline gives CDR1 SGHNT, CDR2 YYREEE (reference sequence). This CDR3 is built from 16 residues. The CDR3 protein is CASSLRGTGAQETQYF. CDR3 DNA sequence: TGTGCCAGCAGCTTGCGGGGAACAGGGGCTCAAGAGACCCAGTACTTC.

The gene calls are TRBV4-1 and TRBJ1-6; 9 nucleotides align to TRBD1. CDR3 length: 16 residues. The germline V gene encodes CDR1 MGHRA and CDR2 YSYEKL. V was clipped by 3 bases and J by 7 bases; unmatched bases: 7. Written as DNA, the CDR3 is TGCGCCAGCAGCCAGGTGACTGGACAGGGGAATTCACCCCTCCACTTT. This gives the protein CASSQVTGQGNSPLHF.

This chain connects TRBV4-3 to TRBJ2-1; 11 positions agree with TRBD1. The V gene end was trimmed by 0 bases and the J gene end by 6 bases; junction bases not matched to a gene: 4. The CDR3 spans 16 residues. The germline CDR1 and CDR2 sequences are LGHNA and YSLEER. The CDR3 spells CASSQDSGTGGNEQFF. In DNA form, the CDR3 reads TGCGCCAGCAGCCAAGACTCCGGGACAGGGGGCAATGAGCAGTTCTTC.

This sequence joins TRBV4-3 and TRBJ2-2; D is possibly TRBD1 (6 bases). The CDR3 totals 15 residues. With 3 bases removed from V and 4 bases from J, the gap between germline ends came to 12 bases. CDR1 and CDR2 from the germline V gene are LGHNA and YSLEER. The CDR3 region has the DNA TGCGCCAGCAGCCACGGAACCAGGGGCACCGGGGAGCTGTTTTTT. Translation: CASSHGTRGTGELFF.

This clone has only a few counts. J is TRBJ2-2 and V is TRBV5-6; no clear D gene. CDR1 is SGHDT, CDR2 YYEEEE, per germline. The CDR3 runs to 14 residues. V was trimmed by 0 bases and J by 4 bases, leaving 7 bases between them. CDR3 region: CASSLGPSTGELFF. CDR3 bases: TGTGCCAGCAGCTTGGGTCCCTCCACCGGGGAGCTGTTTTTT.

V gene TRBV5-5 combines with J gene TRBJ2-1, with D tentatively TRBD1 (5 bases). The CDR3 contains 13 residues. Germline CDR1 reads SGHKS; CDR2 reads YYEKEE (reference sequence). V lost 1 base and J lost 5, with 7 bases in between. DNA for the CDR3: TGTGCCAGCAGCTTGCTCAGGGACAATGAGCAGTTCTTC. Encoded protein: CASSLLRDNEQFF.

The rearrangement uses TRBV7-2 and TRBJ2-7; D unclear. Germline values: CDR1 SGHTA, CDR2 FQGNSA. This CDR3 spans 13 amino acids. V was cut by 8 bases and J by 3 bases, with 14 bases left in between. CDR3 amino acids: CASALHVSYEQYF. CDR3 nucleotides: TGTGCCAGCGCCTTACACGTGAGCTACGAGCAGTACTTC.

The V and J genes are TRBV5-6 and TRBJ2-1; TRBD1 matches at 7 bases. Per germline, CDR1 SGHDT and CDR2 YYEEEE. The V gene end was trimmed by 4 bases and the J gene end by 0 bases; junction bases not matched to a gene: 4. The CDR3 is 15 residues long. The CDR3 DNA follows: TGTGCCAGCAGCCTGGGACAGAGCTCCTACAATGAGCAGTTCTTC. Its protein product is CASSLGQSSYNEQFF.

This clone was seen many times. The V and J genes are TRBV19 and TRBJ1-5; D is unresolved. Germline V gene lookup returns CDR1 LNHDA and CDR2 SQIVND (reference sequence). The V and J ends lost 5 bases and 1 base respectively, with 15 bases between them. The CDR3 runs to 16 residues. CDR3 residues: CASSPLWGSSNQPQHF. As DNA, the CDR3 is TGTGCCAGTAGTCCTTTGTGGGGTAGCAGCAATCAGCCCCAGCATTTT.

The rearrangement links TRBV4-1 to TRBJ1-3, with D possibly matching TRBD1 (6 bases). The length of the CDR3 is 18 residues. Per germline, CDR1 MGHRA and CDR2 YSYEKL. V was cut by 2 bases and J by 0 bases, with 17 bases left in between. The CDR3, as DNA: TGCGCCAGCAGCCAAACCCCCGCAGGGGAACACTCTGGAAACACCATATATTTT. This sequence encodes CASSQTPAGEHSGNTIYF.

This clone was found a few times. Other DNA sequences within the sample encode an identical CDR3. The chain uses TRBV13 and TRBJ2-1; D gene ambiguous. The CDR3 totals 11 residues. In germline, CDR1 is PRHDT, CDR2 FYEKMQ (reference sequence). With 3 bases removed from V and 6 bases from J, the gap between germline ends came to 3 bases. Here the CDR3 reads CASSFGNEQFF. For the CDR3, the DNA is TGTGCCAGCAGCTTCGGCAATGAGCAGTTCTTC.

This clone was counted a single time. The CDR3 coding sequence is TGTGCCAGTAGTACGACAGTAGCTAATGAGCAGTTCTTC. Translating gives CASSTTVANEQFF. This chain uses TRBV19 with TRBJ2-1; perhaps TRBD1 as D (5 bases). The CDR3 covers 13 residues. Germline-derived CDR1 and CDR2 are LNHDA and SQIVND (reference sequence). V was trimmed by 4 bases and J by 7 bases, leaving 11 bases between them.